Each of the 17 T cell receptor beta chains below was sequenced from the same sample in a study of blood T cell repertoires in COVID-19. Only in-frame clones appear in the TCRdb table, and some are missing; sequencing was by immunoSEQ multiplex PCR. This sample has about 290,000 clones, with around 90% found just once. Sequenced sample: PBMCs or T cells enriched from blood (not recorded which). Every receptor here comes from a woman in her 40s who had recovered from COVID-19.

V gene TRBV4-1 combines with J gene TRBJ2-5, with 8 bases matching TRBD2. The CDR3 runs to 16 residues. Germline CDR1 MGHRA, CDR2 YSYEKL. V gave up 1 base and J gave up 4 bases; unmatched junction bases: 8. CDR3 bases: TGCGCCAGCAGCCAAGCGGGACTAGGTCCATCAGAGACCCAGTACTTC. This translates into CASSQAGLGPSETQYF.

The V gene is TRBV4-3, the J gene TRBJ1-6, with 7 bases matching TRBD1. Germline lookup yields CDR1 LGHNA and CDR2 YSLEER. The length of the CDR3 is 15 residues. With V trimmed by 2 bases and J by 6 bases, 4 bases remained unmatched. The CDR3 loop reads CASSQSGTVNSPLHF. The CDR3 DNA reads TGCGCCAGCAGCCAATCCGGGACAGTTAATTCACCCCTCCACTTT.

The chain is built from TRBV29-1 and TRBJ2-7; 8 nucleotides agree with TRBD1. The CDR3 has 13 residues. Per the germline V gene, CDR1 is SQVTM and CDR2 is ANQGSEA. V shed 4 bases and J 3 bases; nucleotides not matched to a gene: 5. The CDR3 region has the DNA TGCAGCGTTGTCGACGACAGGGGCTACGAGCAGTACTTC. Its protein is CSVVDDRGYEQYF.

This clone has a handful of counts. The V and J genes are TRBV18 and TRBJ1-6; 7 nucleotides line up with TRBD1. From germline, CDR1 is KGHSH and CDR2 LQKENI. CDR3 length: 19 amino acids. Losses at the gene ends were 6 bases for V and 0 bases for J; bases not matched to a gene: 14. The CDR3 DNA follows: TGTGCCAGCTCGCCCCAAGGGGGCGCCTTCAGCTCCTATAATTCACCCCTCCACTTT. This gives the protein CASSPQGGAFSSYNSPLHF.

The V call is TRBV2, the J call TRBJ1-2, with D maybe TRBD1 (5 bases). Per germline, CDR1 SNHLY and CDR2 FYNNEI. Trimming shortened V by 3 bases and J by 7 bases, and 9 bases separated the two germline ends. The length of the CDR3 is 12 residues. This CDR3 is CASSEGGSGYTF. In DNA form, the CDR3 reads TGTGCCAGCAGTGAGGGGGGGTCTGGCTACACCTTC.

This clone was picked up one time. The rearrangement links TRBV7-9 to TRBJ1-3, with a possible D match to TRBD1 (5 bases). CDR1 is SEHNR, CDR2 FQNEAQ, per germline (reference sequence). V gave up 7 bases and J gave up 4 bases, with 11 bases separating them. This CDR3 contains 13 residues. The DNA of the CDR3 is TGTGCCAGCACCGGGGGGTACGGAAACACCATATATTTT. Translated: CASTGGYGNTIYF.

V usage is TRBV7-9 and J usage is TRBJ2-7, with D unresolved. Trimming removed 4 bases from V and 2 bases from J, with 6 bases in between. Germline V gives CDR1 SEHNR, CDR2 FQNEAQ (reference sequence). There are 12 residues in the CDR3. CDR3 DNA sequence: TGTGCCAGCAGCTCGCGTGCCTACGAGCAGTACTTC. This translates into CASSSRAYEQYF.

This chain joins TRBV19 and TRBJ2-3; D uncertain. The CDR3 spans 14 residues. Trimming took off 7 bases at V and 10 bases at J, with 21 bases between the two ends. CDR1 LNHDA and CDR2 SQIVND come from the germline V gene (reference sequence). The CDR3 reads CASTKPRPWPSQYF. The CDR3 bases are TGTGCCAGTACCAAACCCCGTCCCTGGCCCTCGCAGTATTTT.

The chain carries TRBV2 and TRBJ1-1, with D possibly being TRBD1 (5 bases). This CDR3 region has 13 residues. V shed 4 bases and J shed 2 bases, with 8 bases lying between them. CDR1 is SNHLY, CDR2 FYNNEI, per germline. CDR3 nucleotide sequence: TGTGCCAGCAGTGCGGACACAAACACTGAAGCTTTCTTT. This codes for CASSADTNTEAFF.

This rearrangement joins TRBV7-6 to TRBJ1-1; TRBD1 might be the D (5 bases). This CDR3 has 15 residues. In germline, CDR1 is SGHVS, CDR2 FNYEAQ. Between the trimmed V and J ends, which lost 2 bases and 0 bases, there was a span of 10 bases. The CDR3 region is CASSLYDSMNTEAFF. The CDR3 DNA reads TGTGCCAGCAGCTTATATGACAGCATGAACACTGAAGCTTTCTTT.

The chain links TRBV9 to TRBJ1-1; the D gene is possibly TRBD1 (5 bases). V dropped 1 base and J dropped 8 bases, with 12 bases sitting between them. Germline assignment: CDR1 SGDLS and CDR2 YYNGEE. The CDR3 is 13 amino acids. CDR3 DNA: TGTGCCAGCAGCGTAACTCACAGGACCGAAGCTTTCTTT. Translating it yields CASSVTHRTEAFF.

This clone was seen a handful of times. V and J are TRBV4-1 and TRBJ1-5, with unresolved D. CDR1 is MGHRA and CDR2 is YSYEKL in the germline V gene. The CDR3 has 16 residues. V lost 2 bases and J 10 bases, leaving 21 bases between the germline ends. The CDR3 region is CASSQSYAAASEPQHF. CDR3 bases: TGCGCCAGCAGCCAATCTTATGCGGCGGCTAGTGAACCCCAGCATTTT.

The rearrangement links TRBV23-1 to TRBJ1-6; TRBD1 aligns across 11 bases. TRBV23-1 is labeled an ORF, and its function is uncertain. With V trimmed by 3 bases and J by 0 bases, 16 bases remained unmatched. The CDR3 length is 22 residues. CDR3 bases: TGCGCCAGCAGTCAGGACAGGGGGCCCCCAAGCCCCCAGAGCTCCTATAATTCACCCCTCCACTTT. This encodes CASSQDRGPPSPQSSYNSPLHF.

The gene calls are TRBV30 and TRBJ2-2; tentatively, D is TRBD1 (6 bases). In germline, CDR1 is GTSNPN, CDR2 SVGIG (reference sequence). This CDR3 has 17 amino acids. V gave up 5 bases and J gave up 5 bases, with 24 bases separating them. The chain's CDR3 is CAWRSYTGTTGTGELFF. CDR3 sequence (DNA): TGTGCCTGGCGATCTTATACCGGGACCACAGGGACCGGGGAGCTGTTTTTT.

This clone came up once. The chain has TRBV7-3 and TRBJ1-3; TRBD1 aligns across 9 bases. The CDR3 is made up of 16 amino acids. Unmatched junction bases numbered 6, after V lost 4 bases and J lost 2 bases. Looked up from germline, CDR1 is SGHTA and CDR2 is FQGTGA. The chain's CDR3 is CASSSGQGKAGNTIYF. In nucleotides, the CDR3 is TGTGCCAGCAGCTCGGGACAGGGTAAAGCTGGAAACACCATATATTTT.

The chain is built from TRBV5-8 and TRBJ2-7; 9 nucleotides match TRBD1. Losses at the gene ends were 3 bases for V and 5 bases for J; bases not matched to a gene: 12. The CDR3 is 16 residues long. Germline CDR1 and CDR2: SGHTS and YDEGEE. The CDR3 nucleotides read TGTGCCAGCAGCTGGGGGGAGACAGGGGGGTACGACGAGCAGTACTTC. Residues: CASSWGETGGYDEQYF. Combining the CDR3 with reference TRBV5-8 and TRBJ2-7 gives the whole variable domain EAGVTQSPTHLIKTRGQQATLRCSPISGHTSVYWYQQALGLGLQFLLWYDEGEERNRGNFPPRFSGRQFPNYSSELNVNALELEDSALYLCASSWGETGGYDEQYFGPGTRLTVT.

This chain connects TRBV3-1 (or the pseudogene TRBV3-2) to TRBJ1-3; the D is unclear. CDR3 length: 14 residues. V lost 2 bases and J lost 2, with 7 bases in between. The germline V gene has CDR1 LGHDT and CDR2 YNNKEL (reference sequence). CDR3 in DNA: TGTGCCAGCAGCCAATCCGGGGCTGGAAACACCATATATTTT. Translation: CASSQSGAGNTIYF.